By sample fraction, the clone carrying this T cell receptor beta chain is hyperexpanded. Its antigen remains unidentified. The CDR3 extends over 16 amino acids. Trimming removed 4 bases from V and 4 bases from J, with 15 bases in between. Germline CDR1 reads SGHDT; CDR2 reads YYEEEE. This record comes from a study of early T cells in non-severe SARS-CoV-2 infection. About the study: Sequencing used unsorted whole-blood bulk RNA, so chains lack pairing.

Whole-study results and caveats: VDJdb matching, biased toward anti-spike CD8 responses, missed private and CD4 specificities.

Unique molecular identifiers tagged individual cDNA molecules. Via MiXCR, TCRdb re-called the 5' RACE reads, giving one row per CDR3 protein. This sample has roughly 56,000 distinct CDR3 sequences; less than 15% occur once, and the top ten carry about 4%. This receptor was obtained from an adult who was a healthcare worker with PCR-confirmed SARS-CoV-2 infection or an uninfected control (not recorded which). The rearrangement uses TRBV5-6 and TRBJ1-6; D is uncertain. Sequenced material: whole blood, taken at baseline. Here the CDR3 reads CASSQGLSGYNSPLHF. The CDR3, as DNA: TGTGCCAGCAGCCAAGGACTTTCGGGGTATAATTCACCCCTCCACTTT.